Shown below are 27 T cell receptor beta chains from a single sample sequenced in a study of beta chain features in type 1 diabetes. Reverse transcription of all isolated RNA meant that expressed TCRB transcripts were sequenced. The protocol was immunoSEQ multiplex PCR, while the TCRdb copy is restricted to in-frame clones and leaves out a portion. The profile shows about 740,000 clones, over 10% of them singletons. Antigens of these TCRs are unknown. Study findings and constraints: For Type 1 diabetes patients, all four CD4+ subsets carried TCRB CDR3s that were moderately but significantly shorter.

What was sequenced was naive CD4+ T cells from blood. All receptors derive from a man between 18 and 29 years old with type 1 diabetes.

V and J are TRBV29-1 and TRBJ1-1; 8 bases map to TRBD1. CDR1 SQVTM and CDR2 ANQGSEA come from the germline V gene. V dropped 4 bases and J dropped 4; count of bases not matched to a gene: 14. The CDR3 is 16 residues long. CDR3 bases: TGCAGCGTTGCGGGGACAGGATTCGTCAGGGGCACTGAAGCTTTCTTT. It codes for CSVAGTGFVRGTEAFF.

The chain uses TRBV10-3 and TRBJ1-4; possible D gene TRBD1, 5 bases. The germline V gene encodes CDR1 ENHRY and CDR2 SYGVKD. V lost 10 bases to trimming and J lost 3 bases, with 18 bases between them. The CDR3 has 15 amino acids. The DNA of the CDR3 is TGTGCCACCTCAAGTTGGGGCGCGGCTAATGAAAAACTGTTTTTT. It encodes CATSSWGAANEKLFF.

Regarding this clone: Within the sample, other DNA sequences also encode this same CDR3. The chain couples TRBV5-6 to TRBJ1-4; no firm D call. Trimming cost V 3 bases and J 7 bases, with 10 bases left between them. From germline, CDR1 is SGHDT and CDR2 YYEEEE. This CDR3 region has 13 residues. The CDR3 sequence: CASSSAGGEKLFF. The CDR3 DNA is TGTGCCAGCAGCTCTGCGGGCGGTGAAAAACTGTTTTTT.

The V gene is TRBV7-9, the J gene TRBJ2-3, with D perhaps TRBD1 (5 bases). CDR3 size: 18 residues. The V end lost 5 bases, the J end lost 5 bases, and 26 bases lay between the germline ends. CDR1 is SEHNR, CDR2 FQNEAQ, per germline (reference sequence). The DNA of the CDR3 is TGTGCCAGCAGCCCGAGGCGGCTGTTAGAAGGGGAAGGAGATACGCAGTATTTT. This sequence encodes CASSPRRLLEGEGDTQYF. Filled out from reference TRBV7-9 and TRBJ2-3, the complete variable domain reads DTGVSQNPRHKITKRGQNVTFRCDPISEHNRLYWYRQTLGQGPEFLTYFQNEAQLEKSRLLSDRFSAERPKGSFSTLEIQRTEQGDSAMYLCASSPRRLLEGEGDTQYFGPGTRLTVL.

This clone has just a few counts. The rearrangement joins TRBV5-6 to TRBJ2-2; D not certain. The CDR3 covers 13 residues. Germline V gene data show CDR1 as SGHDT and CDR2 as YYEEEE. With 4 bases removed from V and 3 bases from J, the gap between germline ends came to 7 bases. CDR3 loop: CASSAQDTGELFF. The CDR3 region has the DNA TGTGCCAGCAGCGCACAAGACACCGGGGAGCTGTTTTTT.

V usage is TRBV6-1 and J usage is TRBJ2-3; D gene ambiguous. CDR1 is MNHNS and CDR2 is SASEGT in the germline V gene. V was trimmed by 3 bases and J by 6 bases, leaving 7 bases between them. The CDR3 loop spans 12 amino acids. The CDR3 is CASSDVWDTQYF. CDR3 bases: TGTGCCAGCAGTGACGTGTGGGATACGCAGTATTTT.

This chain joins TRBV5-1 and TRBJ1-1; D not resolved. Germline V gene sequence: CDR1 SGHRS, CDR2 YFSETQ. V was trimmed by 4 bases and J by 5 bases, leaving 24 bases between them. The CDR3 runs to 17 residues. DNA for the CDR3: TGCGCCAGCAGCCAAGCCCCGGCAGGACCCGGAGGGACTGAAGCTTTCTTT. Protein: CASSQAPAGPGGTEAFF.

This chain connects TRBV5-1 to TRBJ1-4, with D uncertain. The CDR3 spans 14 residues. Per germline, CDR1 SGHRS and CDR2 YFSETQ. V lost 0 bases and J 0 bases, leaving 3 bases between the germline ends. CDR3 DNA: TGCGCCAGCAGCTTGGCTGCAACTAATGAAAAACTGTTTTTT. This encodes CASSLAATNEKLFF.

In its sample, this clone was seen a few times. The chain recombines TRBV29-1 with TRBJ2-7, with D perhaps TRBD1 (6 bases). Germline V gene data show CDR1 as SQVTM and CDR2 as ANQGSEA. Between the trimmed V and J ends, which lost 0 bases and 0 bases, there was a span of 12 bases. The CDR3 has 15 amino acids. CDR3 sequence (DNA): TGCAGCGTTGAAGATCTGAGGGGGAACTCCTACGAGCAGTACTTC. It is translated as CSVEDLRGNSYEQYF.

The chain employs TRBV7-9 and TRBJ2-5; weak D call: TRBD1 (5 bases). The CDR3 runs to 13 residues. CDR1 is SEHNR and CDR2 is FQNEAQ in the germline V gene (reference sequence). Trimming took 3 bases from V and 4 from J, leaving 9 bases between them. CDR3 nucleotide sequence: TGTGCCAGCAGCTTCACAGGCGGAGAGACCCAGTACTTC. This gives the protein CASSFTGGETQYF.

This chain connects TRBV23-1 to TRBJ2-7, with TRBD2 matching 9 bases. TRBV23-1 is noted as an ORF with a role that remains uncertain. This CDR3 spans 14 amino acids. With V trimmed by 6 bases and J by 3 bases, 6 bases remained unmatched. CDR3 region: CASRDSGRYYEQYF. The CDR3 DNA sequence: TGCGCCAGCAGGGATAGCGGGAGATACTACGAGCAGTACTTC.

The chain has TRBV11-3 and TRBJ2-5; 11 positions agree with TRBD1. V gave up 3 bases and J gave up 4 bases; unmatched junction bases: 4. Germline V CDR1 and CDR2: SGHNT, YENEEA. This CDR3 contains 15 residues. The CDR3 bases are TGTGCCAGCAGCTTTTCGGGACAGGGGGGAGAGACCCAGTACTTC. Protein sequence: CASSFSGQGGETQYF. Full variable domain (rest looked up from reference TRBV11-3 and TRBJ2-5): EAGVVQSPRYKIIEKKQPVAFWCNPISGHNTLYWYLQNLGQGPELLIRYENEEAVDDSQLPKDRFSAERLKGVDSTLKIQPAELGDSAVYLCASSFSGQGGETQYFGPGTRLLVL.

The chain joins TRBV11-2 to TRBJ1-2; possible D gene TRBD1, 6 bases. Germline assignment: CDR1 SGHAT and CDR2 FQNNGV. Trimming took 7 bases from V and 2 from J, leaving 14 bases between them. The CDR3 loop spans 14 amino acids. The CDR3 coding sequence is TGTGCCAGCACCTCGACAGGACCCAACTATGGCTACACCTTC. Translation: CASTSTGPNYGYTF. Filled out from reference TRBV11-2 and TRBJ1-2, the complete variable domain reads EAGVAQSPRYKIIEKRQSVAFWCNPISGHATLYWYQQILGQGPKLLIQFQNNGVVDDSQLPKDRFSAERLKGVDSTLKIQPAKLEDSAVYLCASTSTGPNYGYTFGSGTRLTVV.

The gene calls are TRBV19 and TRBJ2-7; the match to TRBD1 covers 11 bases. The CDR3 has 16 amino acids. V lost 5 bases to trimming and J lost 3 bases; unmatched junction nucleotides: 9. Per the germline V gene, CDR1 is LNHDA and CDR2 is SQIVND (reference sequence). DNA of the CDR3: TGTGCCAGTAGTTCGTTCGGGACAGGGGGAGGCTACGAGCAGTACTTC. Translated: CASSSFGTGGGYEQYF.

The V gene is TRBV9, the J gene TRBJ1-3, with D perhaps TRBD1 (5 bases). The CDR3 covers 13 residues. The germline CDR1 and CDR2 sequences are SGDLS and YYNGEE. Trimming left V 3 bases short and J 3 bases short, with 7 bases between. CDR3 amino acids: CASSEGFGNTIYF. In nucleotides, the CDR3 is TGTGCCAGCAGCGAGGGGTTTGGAAACACCATATATTTT.

The chain joins TRBV27 to TRBJ1-6; maybe TRBD1 (5 bases). The germline V gene has CDR1 MNHEY and CDR2 SMNVEV (reference sequence). CDR3 size: 14 residues. Trimming stripped 6 bases from V and 9 bases from J, with 15 bases between. CDR3 DNA: TGTGCCAGCAGCCGCGGGGACCTGGTTTCACCCCTCCACTTT. Protein: CASSRGDLVSPLHF.

The V gene is TRBV4-1, the J gene TRBJ1-2, with 8 bases identical to TRBD1. Germline loops: CDR1 MGHRA, CDR2 YSYEKL. The V gene end was trimmed by 0 bases and the J gene end by 0 bases; junction bases not matched to a gene: 6. The CDR3 length is 17 residues. CDR3 region: CASSQDPDRATNYGYTF. In DNA, the CDR3 is TGCGCCAGCAGCCAAGACCCGGACAGGGCAACTAACTATGGCTACACCTTC.

In this sample, this clone turned up a few times. V gene TRBV6-4 combines with J gene TRBJ2-3, with D hard to call. Trimming stripped 7 bases from V and 0 bases from J, with 11 bases between. Germline-derived CDR1 and CDR2 are MRHNA and SNTAGT. The CDR3 is 14 amino acids. CDR3 region: CASKSQYSTDTQYF. In DNA, the CDR3 is TGTGCCAGCAAAAGCCAGTATAGCACAGATACGCAGTATTTT.

This clone has a single count. The V call is TRBV7-2, the J call TRBJ2-1; D possibly corresponds to TRBD1 (5 bases). Trimming pared 1 base from V and 8 bases from J, leaving 15 bases between. CDR1 is SGHTA, CDR2 FQGNSA, per germline. The CDR3 spans 15 residues. Here the CDR3 DNA reads TGTGCCAGCAGCTTAGTCGGACACCGAGTCGATGAGCAGTTCTTC. It encodes CASSLVGHRVDEQFF.

The V gene is TRBV28, the J gene TRBJ2-1; 8 bases match TRBD1. With V trimmed by 6 bases and J by 6 bases, 10 bases remained unmatched. The CDR3 consists of 15 residues. Germline CDR1 MDHEN, CDR2 SYDVKM. The CDR3 coding sequence is TGTGCCAGCAGCCAGGGGGCGTCAAATTCCAATGAGCAGTTCTTC. Residues: CASSQGASNSNEQFF.

V gene TRBV5-1 combines with J gene TRBJ1-1; D is unresolved. Trimming removed 2 bases at V and 5 bases at J, with 10 bases between. The CDR3 runs 13 residues. Germline CDR1 and CDR2: SGHRS and YFSETQ. Written as DNA, the CDR3 is TGCGCCAGCAGCTTCGGTGGGGAGACTGAAGCTTTCTTT. Amino acids: CASSFGGETEAFF.

This clone was seen only a few times. The rearrangement joins TRBV6-5 to TRBJ2-7, with 7 bases matching TRBD1. CDR1 is MNHEY, CDR2 SVGAGI, per germline. J gave up 4 bases and V 6 bases, and 12 bases lay outside the gene matches. This CDR3 region has 15 residues. In DNA, the CDR3 is TGTGCCAGCAGGCTTGACAGGGCCCCGTCGTACGAGCAGTACTTC. This gives the protein CASRLDRAPSYEQYF.

The chain joins TRBV5-8 to TRBJ1-2; D possibly corresponds to TRBD1 (5 bases). Germline V lookup: CDR1 SGHTS, CDR2 YDEGEE. Trimming left V 1 base short and J 5 bases short, with 6 bases between. This CDR3 is 12 amino acids long. In nucleotides, the CDR3 is TGTGCCAGCAGCTTGTGGGGGTATGGCTACACCTTC. It is translated as CASSLWGYGYTF.

This clone was picked up a small number of times. The junction shows a germline mismatch at one end, possibly a read error. The V and J genes are TRBV5-6 and TRBJ1-1, with a weak D call TRBD1 (5 bases). The CDR3 sequence is 16 residues long. Germline V CDR1 and CDR2: SGHDT, YYEEEE. The DNA of the CDR3 is TGTGCCAGCAGTTTGGGGGTTCGGGTGCCGGGCACTGAAGCTTTCTTT. Amino acid sequence: CASSLGVRVPGTEAFF.

The chain carries TRBV5-1 and TRBJ2-3, with D tentatively TRBD1 or TRBD2 (5 bases each). Germline-derived CDR1 and CDR2 are SGHRS and YFSETQ. The CDR3 sequence is 15 residues long. The V and J ends lost 1 base and 0 bases respectively, with 9 bases between them. The CDR3 DNA is TGCGCCAGCAGCTTGACGGGGCTCAGCACAGATACGCAGTATTTT. The encoded protein is CASSLTGLSTDTQYF.

This clone has just a few counts. This sequence joins TRBV5-1 and TRBJ2-1, with TRBD2 matching over 9 bases. Trimming cost V 0 bases and J 1 base; bases outside gene matches: 2. Germline CDR1 and CDR2: SGHRS and YFSETQ. CDR3 length equals 16 residues. CDR3 DNA sequence: TGCGCCAGCAGCTTGGTTCTAGCGGGGTCCTACAATGAGCAGTTCTTC. The encoded protein is CASSLVLAGSYNEQFF.

This clone was counted only a few times. This chain uses TRBV4-1 with TRBJ2-7; 8 positions agree with TRBD1. The ends lost 5 bases at V and 5 bases at J; junction bases unmatched: 11. Looked up from germline, CDR1 is MGHRA and CDR2 is YSYEKL. The length of the CDR3 is 15 residues. The CDR3 sequence is CASSFQGAWGDEQYF. The CDR3, as DNA: TGCGCCAGCAGCTTTCAGGGGGCGTGGGGGGACGAGCAGTACTTC.